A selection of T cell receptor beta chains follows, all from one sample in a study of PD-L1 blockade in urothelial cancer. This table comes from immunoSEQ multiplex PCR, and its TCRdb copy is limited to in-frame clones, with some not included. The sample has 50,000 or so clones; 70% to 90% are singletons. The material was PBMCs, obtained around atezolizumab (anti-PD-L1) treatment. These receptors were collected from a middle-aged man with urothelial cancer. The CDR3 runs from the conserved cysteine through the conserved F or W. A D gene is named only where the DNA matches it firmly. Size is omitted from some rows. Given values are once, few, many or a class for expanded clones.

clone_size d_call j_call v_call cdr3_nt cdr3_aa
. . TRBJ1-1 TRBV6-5 TGTGCCAGCAACAGGAATCTGAACACTGAAGCTTTCTTT CASNRNLNTEAFF
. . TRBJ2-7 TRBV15 TGTGCCACCAGCAGAGATTTCGGGGAGTACTACGAGCAGTACTTC CATSRDFGEYYEQYF
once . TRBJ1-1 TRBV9 TGTGCCAGCAGCGTAGCTCTTGAGAGGACTGAAGCTTTCTTT CASSVALERTEAFF
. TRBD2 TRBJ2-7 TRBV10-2 TGCGCCAGCAGTGACGTCGGGGGGGCTTCTAGCTCCTACGAGCAGTACTTC CASSDVGGASSSYEQYF
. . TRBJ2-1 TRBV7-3 TGTGCCAGCAGCTTAGGTTGGCGGGGCAATGAGCAGTTCTTC CASSLGWRGNEQFF
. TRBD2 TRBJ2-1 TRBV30 TGTGCCTGGAGTTGGACTAGCGGGAGACTTGGTGAGCAGTTCTTC CAWSWTSGRLGEQFF
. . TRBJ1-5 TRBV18 TGTGCCAGCTCTCCCGGGACACAGAGTAATCAGCCCCAGCATTTT CASSPGTQSNQPQHF
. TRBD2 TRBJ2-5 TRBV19 TGTGCCAGTAGTGCCCTAGCGGGGGGCGTAAAGACCCAGTACTTC CASSALAGGVKTQYF
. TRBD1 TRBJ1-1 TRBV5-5 TGTGCCAGCAGCGGTCATCCGGGACAGGGGGCCGAGGGGACTGAAGCTTTCTTT CASSGHPGQGAEGTEAFF
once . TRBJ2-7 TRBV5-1 TGCGCCAGCGGACTAGGACAGACACTCTACGAGCAGTACTTC CASGLGQTLYEQYF
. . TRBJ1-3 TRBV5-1 TGCGCCAGCAGCTCGGGGGGAAGTGGAAACACCATATATTTT CASSSGGSGNTIYF
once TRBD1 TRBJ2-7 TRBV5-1 TGCGCCAGCAGCTTGTCCCCGAACAGGGGAACCGAGCAGTACTTC CASSLSPNRGTEQYF
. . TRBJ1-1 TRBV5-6 TGTGCCAGCAGCTTGTATCGTAACGGCGGCACTGAAGCTTTCTTT CASSLYRNGGTEAFF
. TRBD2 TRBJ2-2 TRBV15 TGTGCCACCAGCGGCGGGGGGGTGAACACCGGGGAGCTGTTTTTT CATSGGGVNTGELFF
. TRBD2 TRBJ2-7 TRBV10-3 TGTGCCATCAGTGAGTCAACTAGCGGGCCTCGTAGCGAGCAGTACTTC CAISESTSGPRSEQYF
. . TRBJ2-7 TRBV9 TGTGCCAGCAGCCCCCGAACAGAAAGCTCCTACGAGCAGTACTTC CASSPRTESSYEQYF
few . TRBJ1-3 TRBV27 TGTGCCAGCAGTTCGACACCCTCTGGAAACACCATATATTTT CASSSTPSGNTIYF